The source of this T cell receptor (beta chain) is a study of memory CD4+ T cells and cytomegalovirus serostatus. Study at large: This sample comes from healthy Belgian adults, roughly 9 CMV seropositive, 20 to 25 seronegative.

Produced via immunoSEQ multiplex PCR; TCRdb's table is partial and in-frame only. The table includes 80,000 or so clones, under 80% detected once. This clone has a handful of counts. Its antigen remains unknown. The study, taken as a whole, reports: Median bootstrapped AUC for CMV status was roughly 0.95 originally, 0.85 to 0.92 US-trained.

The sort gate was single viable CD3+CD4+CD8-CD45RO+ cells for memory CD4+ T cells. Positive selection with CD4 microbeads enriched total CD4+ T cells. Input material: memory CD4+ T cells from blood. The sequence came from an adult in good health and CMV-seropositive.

The CDR3 DNA reads TGCAGCGTGTTACCGAACACTGAAGCTTTCTTT. Its protein is CSVLPNTEAFF. V and J are TRBV29-1 and TRBJ1-1; D unclear. Per germline, CDR1 SQVTM and CDR2 ANQGSEA. CDR3 length: 11 residues. V was trimmed by 6 bases and J by 1 base, leaving 6 bases between them.